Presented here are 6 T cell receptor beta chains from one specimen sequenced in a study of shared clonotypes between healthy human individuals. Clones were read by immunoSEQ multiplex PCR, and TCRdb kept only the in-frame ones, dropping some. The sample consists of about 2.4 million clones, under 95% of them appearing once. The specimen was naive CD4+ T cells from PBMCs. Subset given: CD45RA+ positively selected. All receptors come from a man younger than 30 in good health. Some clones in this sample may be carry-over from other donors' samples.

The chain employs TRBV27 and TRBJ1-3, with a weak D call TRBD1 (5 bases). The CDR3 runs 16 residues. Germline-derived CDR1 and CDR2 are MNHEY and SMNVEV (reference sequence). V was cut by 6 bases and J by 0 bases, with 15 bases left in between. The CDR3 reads CASSPWGVLSGNTIYF. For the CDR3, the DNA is TGTGCCAGCAGCCCGTGGGGGGTGCTCTCTGGAAACACCATATATTTT.

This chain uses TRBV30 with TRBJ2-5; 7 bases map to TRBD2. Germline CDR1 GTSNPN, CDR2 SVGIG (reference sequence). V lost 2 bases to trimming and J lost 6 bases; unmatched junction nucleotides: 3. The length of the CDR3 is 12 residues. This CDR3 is CAWSRGGQTQYF. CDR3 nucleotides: TGTGCCTGGAGTCGGGGAGGGCAGACCCAGTACTTC. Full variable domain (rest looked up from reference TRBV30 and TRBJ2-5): SQTIHQWPATLVQPVGSPLSLECTVEGTSNPNLYWYRQAAGRGLQLLFYSVGIGQISSEVPQNLSASRPQDRQFILSSKKLLLSDSGFYLCAWSRGGQTQYFGPGTRLLVL.

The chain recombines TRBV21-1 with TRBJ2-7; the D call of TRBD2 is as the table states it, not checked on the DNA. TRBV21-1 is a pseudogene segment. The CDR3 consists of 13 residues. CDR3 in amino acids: CASSKPESSEQYF. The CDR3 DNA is TGTGCCAGCAGTAAACCGGAGAGTTCCGAGCAGTACTTC.

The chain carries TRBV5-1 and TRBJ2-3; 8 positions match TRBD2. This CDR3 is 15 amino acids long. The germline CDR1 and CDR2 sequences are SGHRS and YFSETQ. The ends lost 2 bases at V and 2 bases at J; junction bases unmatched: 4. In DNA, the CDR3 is TGCGCCAGCAGCTTTGGGACTAGTAACACAGATACGCAGTATTTT. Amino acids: CASSFGTSNTDTQYF.

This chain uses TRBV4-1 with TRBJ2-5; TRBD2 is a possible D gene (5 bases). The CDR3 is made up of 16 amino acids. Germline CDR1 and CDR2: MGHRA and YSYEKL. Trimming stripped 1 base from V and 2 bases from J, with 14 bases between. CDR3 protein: CASSQVGSSVQETQYF. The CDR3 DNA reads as TGCGCCAGCAGCCAAGTCGGTAGTAGCGTTCAAGAGACCCAGTACTTC.

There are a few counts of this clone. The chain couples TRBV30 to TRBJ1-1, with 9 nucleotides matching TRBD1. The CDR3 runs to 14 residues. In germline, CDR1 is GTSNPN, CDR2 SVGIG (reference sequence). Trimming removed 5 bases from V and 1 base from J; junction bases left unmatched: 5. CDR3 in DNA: TGTGCCTGGGCAAGGACAGGGGCGAACACTGAAGCTTTCTTT. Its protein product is CAWARTGANTEAFF.